A selection of T cell receptor beta chains follows, all from one sample in a study of blood T cell repertoires in COVID-19. The assay was immunoSEQ multiplex PCR, and TCRdb's table has in-frame clones only and misses some. This table has 130,000 to 150,000 clones, approximately 86% appearing once. The sequenced material came from peripheral blood. Receptors originate from a woman aged 40 to 50 with active or convalescent COVID-19. CDR3s include the opening cysteine and the closing phenylalanine or tryptophan. The D gene is left open where the match is weak. Size tells how often a clone was seen (once, few, many) or the class of an expanded clone, and some rows leave it out.

TRBJ1-6 . TRBV2 few TGTGCCAGCGGGGAGAGCTCCTATAATTCACCCCTCCACTTT CASGESSYNSPLHF
TRBJ1-2 TRBD1 TRBV30 . TGTGCCTGGAGAGTGCAGGGGGGAAACTATGGCTACACCTTC CAWRVQGGNYGYTF
TRBJ2-1 TRBD2 TRBV7-8 . TGTGCCAGCAGCTTAAGGCGGGAGGGTTACAATGAGCAGTTCTTC CASSLRREGYNEQFF
TRBJ1-1 TRBD1 TRBV27 . TGTGCCAGCAGTTATACCGGGACAGGGTCCTCCATGAACACTGAAGCTTTCTTT CASSYTGTGSSMNTEAFF
TRBJ1-6 . TRBV28 . TGTGCCAGCAGTTTATCTGGGGGCTGGTCCTATAATTCACCCCTCCACTTT CASSLSGGWSYNSPLHF
TRBJ1-4 TRBD1 TRBV19 . TGTGCCAGTAGTATGACAGGGCTCGAGGGTTCTGAAAAACTGTTTTTT CASSMTGLEGSEKLFF
TRBJ1-1 . TRBV14 . TGTGCCAGCAGCCAAGCAGGTATGAACACTGAAGCTTTCTTT CASSQAGMNTEAFF
TRBJ2-3 TRBD2 TRBV10-3 . TGTGCCATCAGTGAGGAATCAGCGGGGGGGTTCACAGATACGCAGTATTTT CAISEESAGGFTDTQYF
TRBJ1-4 TRBD1 TRBV4-3 . TGCGCCAGCAGCCAAGATGTTGGGACAGGGAGTAATGAAAAACTGTTTTTT CASSQDVGTGSNEKLFF
TRBJ2-3 . TRBV21-1 . TGTGCCAGCAGCAAACGGGGGACGGGTGGACCCGGTAATCCATCCGATACGCAGTATTTT CASSKRGTGGPGNPSDTQYF
TRBJ1-6 . TRBV7-6 few TGTGCCAGCAGCTCCACCGTCGGTTCACCCCTCCACTTT CASSSTVGSPLHF
TRBJ2-7 . TRBV10-3 few TGTGCCATCAGTGACCCCAGGGGGGACTACGAGCAGTACTTC CAISDPRGDYEQYF
TRBJ1-2 . TRBV19 . TGTGCCAGTAGTACAGGCTCCCGAGGCTACACCTTC CASSTGSRGYTF
TRBJ2-3 TRBD2 TRBV7-6 . TGTGCCAGCAGCTTACGCGGGGGGGCCGGAGATACGCAGTATTTT CASSLRGGAGDTQYF
TRBJ1-2 TRBD1 TRBV10-3 . TGTGCCATCAGTGAGTCCGGGACAGTATATGGCTACACCTTC CAISESGTVYGYTF
TRBJ2-5 . TRBV6-5 once TGTGCCAGCAGTATACAGGGTTGGTGGGAGACCCAGTACTTC CASSIQGWWETQYF
TRBJ2-1 . TRBV7-9 . TGTGCCAGCAGCTTAGTTCGCGGGGGCTGGGAGAATGAGCAGTTCTTC CASSLVRGGWENEQFF
TRBJ2-1 TRBD2 TRBV15 . TGTGCCACCAGCAGACTACTAGCGGTTGGGGTCTACAATGAGCAGTTCTTC CATSRLLAVGVYNEQFF
TRBJ2-2 TRBD2 TRBV7-2 . TGTGCCAGCAGCTTAAGGCTGCGGGAGGAGCATGGCGGGGAGCTGTTTTTT CASSLRLREEHGGELFF
TRBJ2-3 TRBD2 TRBV9 . TGTGCCAGCAGCGTATCTAGCGGGAGGGGGGATACGCAGTATTTT CASSVSSGRGDTQYF
TRBJ1-2 . TRBV2 . TGTGCCAGCAGGCTTGGGAGGGGCTCTCACGATGGCTACACCTTC CASRLGRGSHDGYTF
TRBJ2-3 . TRBV11-2 . TGTGCCAGCAGCCCCCAGAACGTCGTCACAGATACGCAGTATTTT CASSPQNVVTDTQYF
TRBJ2-5 . TRBV27 . TGTGCCAGCAGCCCCCGCAGACAAGAGACCCAGTACTTC CASSPRRQETQYF
TRBJ2-5 . TRBV19 . TGTGCCAGTAGTATTCGGGGGATCCAAGAGACCCAGTACTTC CASSIRGIQETQYF
TRBJ2-4 TRBD2 TRBV15 . TGTGCCACCAGCAGAGATGGACTAGCGGGGGTAGCCAAAAACATTCAGTACTTC CATSRDGLAGVAKNIQYF
TRBJ2-5 . TRBV7-2 . TGTGCCAGCAGCTTAGGGGGGGGCAGTTCAGAGACCCAGTACTTC CASSLGGGSSETQYF
TRBJ1-4 . TRBV6-6 . TGTGCCAGCCGTCGTCTTTTCGGGACACCCCGGGGTGAAAAACTGTTTTTT CASRRLFGTPRGEKLFF
TRBJ2-7 . TRBV20-1 . TGCAGTGCTTCGAGCGGAGGCGAGCAGTACTTC CSASSGGEQYF
TRBJ2-5 . TRBV5-6 . TGTGCCAGCAGCTTCGGGATTGCGGAGACCCAGTACTTC CASSFGIAETQYF
TRBJ2-1 TRBD1 TRBV19 few TGTGCCAGTACCAAGGACAGGGCGGGAGAGCAGTTCTTC CASTKDRAGEQFF
TRBJ2-7 . TRBV11-2 . TGTGCCAGCAGCTTAGATCTGATGTTCCCGGGCGAGCAGTACTTC CASSLDLMFPGEQYF
TRBJ1-3 . TRBV28 . TGTGCCAGCAGTTCCGCGGGGGGAGCGGGAAACACCATATATTTT CASSSAGGAGNTIYF
TRBJ2-1 . TRBV7-9 . TGTGCCAGCAGCTTAGATTATTCAGGGTTTCAGTTCTTC CASSLDYSGFQFF
TRBJ1-5 . TRBV6-5 . TGTGCCAGCAGTTACTCGAGGGCAGAGAATCAGCCCCAGCATTTT CASSYSRAENQPQHF
TRBJ1-1 TRBD1 TRBV5-6 few TGTGCCAGCAGCGGGACAGTTGAAGCTTTCTTT CASSGTVEAFF
TRBJ2-5 TRBD2 TRBV27 . TGTGCCAGCAACGTCCTAGCGGGGGGTTGTGAGAAATACTTC CASNVLAGGCEKYF
TRBJ2-3 . TRBV28 . TGTGCCAGCAACGGCCAGCAGTTGGGATCGTTGAGGGGCACAGATACGCAGTATTTT CASNGQQLGSLRGTDTQYF
TRBJ1-1 . TRBV2 . TGTGCCAGCAGTGAAGCGAGGGTAGTGGCTGAAGCTTTCTTT CASSEARVVAEAFF
TRBJ2-7 TRBD1 TRBV5-1 . TGCGCCAGCAGCTTATCAGGGGGAGAAACCTACGAGCAGTACTTC CASSLSGGETYEQYF
TRBJ2-3 . TRBV5-8 once TGTGCCAGCAGAATGAAAGGGGCAGATACGCAGTATTTT CASRMKGADTQYF
TRBJ1-1 . TRBV2 . TGTGCCAGCAGTGAAAGGCCGGGGGGCAACACTGAAGCTTTCTTT CASSERPGGNTEAFF
TRBJ1-6 . TRBV5-1 . TGCGCCAGCAGCTTGGGTCCTTCGAGCTCCTATAATTCACCCCTCCACTTT CASSLGPSSSYNSPLHF
TRBJ1-2 . TRBV7-2 . TGTGCCAGCAGCCCTAGGGCGGGGGTGAACGGCTACACCTTC CASSPRAGVNGYTF
TRBJ2-7 . TRBV5-1 . TGCGCCAGCAGCTTTTGGCCCGACGGGACACATCTCCACGAGCAGTACTTC CASSFWPDGTHLHEQYF
TRBJ1-6 TRBD1 TRBV18 . TGTGCCAGCTCGCAGGGACAGAGTAATTCACCCCTCCACTTT CASSQGQSNSPLHF
TRBJ1-5 . TRBV4-2 . TGTGCCAGCAGCCAACAGGGGCTAGCGGAGCCCCAGCATTTT CASSQQGLAEPQHF
TRBJ2-1 TRBD1 TRBV27 . TGTGCCAGCAGTTTATATCCAGGACAGGGGCCCAACAATGAGCAGTTCTTC CASSLYPGQGPNNEQFF
TRBJ1-1 . TRBV10-2 . TGCGCCAGCAGGGGGGACACGAACACTGAAGCTTTCTTT CASRGDTNTEAFF
TRBJ1-5 . TRBV5-8 . TGTGCCAGCAGACGAGCGTCCGGCAGCAATCAGCCCCAGCATTTT CASRRASGSNQPQHF
TRBJ1-1 TRBD1 TRBV29-1 . TGCAGCGTACCCAAACAGGGGGGGCCGGGGGAAGCTTTCTTT CSVPKQGGPGEAFF
TRBJ1-6 TRBD1 TRBV2 . TGTGCCAGCAGTGATTGGAGGACAGGATCACCCCTCCACTTT CASSDWRTGSPLHF